This T cell receptor (beta chain) comes out of a study of T cells in Graves' hyperthyroidism and ophthalmopathy. RNA transcripts provided the source from which TCR beta CDR3 regions were amplified. HTBI primers were employed in a first-round RT-PCR of the TCR CDR3. TCRdb reanalysed the multiplex PCR reads using MiXCR and keeps one entry per CDR3 protein. The data contain roughly 720,000 distinct CDR3 sequences, around a sixth of them seen just once; the ten biggest clones take up about 14%. CDR1 and CDR2 (germline): SGHNT, YENEEA. The CDR3 extends over 15 amino acids. V was shortened by 1 base and J by 3 bases, with 12 bases between the two germline ends. In its sample, this clonotype was seen many times.

Sequencing input: blood. The TCR was taken from a man aged 50 to 60 with Graves' hyperthyroidism. The genes are TRBV11-3 and TRBJ2-5, with D perhaps being TRBD1 or TRBD2 (7 bases each). The CDR3 sequence: CASSLGGGTEETQYF. DNA for the CDR3: TGTGCCAGCAGCTTAGGGGGAGGGACAGAAGAGACCCAGTACTTC.